This entry concerns a single T cell receptor (beta chain). The specificity of this receptor is unknown. Base qualities are missing; no much larger clone stands one base away. The CDR3 regions of human TCRbeta chains were subjected to immunosequencing. For the original study's pipeline: TCRs in the repertoires were compared against a reference library of SARS-CoV-2-specific TCRs that had been generated with the MIRA antigen-specificity platform. Breadth meant the fraction of unique TCRs that were SARS-CoV-2-associated, whereas depth meant the fraction of total T cells that were SARS-CoV-2-associated. Each spike-specific TCR was assigned to its reactive spike region and to a CD4 or CD8 class using the MIRA data. Log10-transformed breadth and depth values were compared by one-way ANOVA with Sidak's multiple comparisons tests. TCRdb retrieved this table from immuneACCESS and kept in-frame rearrangements only. Not all clones are present; in checked studies, unresolved V genes account for under half, and no reason is known for the remainder. V and J calls and clone size are copied from that table; D and trimming were computed from the DNA. For this sample there are around 130,000 clones; 70% to 90% appear just once. The top ten clonotypes cover 9.4% of the sample.

CDR1 is given as SGHAT and CDR2 as FQNNGV, both from the germline V gene. V is shortened by 4 bases, J by 0 bases, and the region joining them spans 12 bases. The CDR3 measures 15 amino acids from cysteine to phenylalanine. CDR3 DNA is the only sequence kept; it has 45 bases, read in frame from the first base. The source of the sample is a study of T cell responses to AZD1222 COVID-19 vaccine (dated by TCRdb to the early 2020s). As for the study more broadly: AZD1222 recipients whose second dose came at about 4 weeks and those whose second dose came at about 12 weeks were combined into one group, since spike-specific TCR depth and breadth did not differ between the two schedules. A total of just over 230 trial participants underwent TCR sequencing, of whom roughly 210 had received two doses of AZD1222 and roughly 26 had received two doses of the MenACWY control vaccine. Enrollment into the trials was organized by age into subgroups of 18-55, 56-69 and 70-plus years, and those subgroups contained roughly 150, 30 and 60 TCR-sequenced participants, respectively. Overall results and qualifications from the work: Conclusions about previously exposed vaccinees are limited, since just five to seven AZD1222 recipients were seropositive for SARS-CoV-2 at baseline. In the small 56-69-year group, the increase in depth fell short of significance, most likely because of low power. Participants were mostly white British, with more females than males. The authors suggested clonal diversity may have been underestimated. The vaccine-associated CD4 TCRs covered the entire spike protein, and the dominant responses fell in regions 160-218 and 743-854. Epitopes outside the regions mutated in the B.1.351 and B.1.1.7 variants were reportedly recognized by nearly half of the unique spike-specific TCRs. Because no samples from the day 14 peak response were available, repertoires could be characterized only after the peak T cell response. A significant rise in spike-specific TCR breadth and depth was observed after two AZD1222 doses relative to day 0 and relative to MenACWY recipients.

The time point label of this sample denotes: baseline before first vaccination. Samples from vaccinated people were obtained from the UK trials COV001 and COV002, which included a single-blind randomized controlled phase 2/3 trial of AZD1222 (ChAdOx1 nCoV-19) in healthy adults. For TCRbeta chain sequencing, PBMC samples were collected from trial participants at day 0 and at day 28 after the second dose. The source is an adult in good health. The chain is assembled from TRBV11-2 and TRBJ1-2; the D gene assignment is ambiguous. Sequences were derived from peripheral blood, sampled on day 0 of AZD1222 vaccination. The CDR3 reads CASSSRLSPNYGYTF. The base sequence is TGTGCCAGCAGCTCAAGGTTATCCCCTAACTATGGCTACACCTTC. Outside the CDR3, residues come from the reference TRBV11-2 and TRBJ1-2 proteins, so the full variable domain is: EAGVAQSPRYKIIEKRQSVAFWCNPISGHATLYWYQQILGQGPKLLIQFQNNGVVDDSQLPKDRFSAERLKGVDSTLKIQPAKLEDSAVYLCASSSRLSPNYGYTFGSGTRLTVV.